This paragraph covers one T cell receptor beta chain sequence. Its antigen is currently unknown. Profiling relied on immunoSEQ multiplex PCR, and the TCRdb table lists in-frame clones only, not all of them. The table has about 140,000 clones, more than 70% seen once. The CDR3 consists of 21 residues. Trimming removed 3 bases from V and 7 bases from J, with 31 bases in between. The germline CDR1 and CDR2 sequences are KGHSH and LQKENI. These data are taken from a study of T cell responses to AZD1222 COVID-19 vaccine. General study points: An increase in Spike-specific TCR breadth and depth was observed after two AZD1222 doses. White British donors predominated, females outnumbered males, and clonal diversity was possibly underestimated.

Sequences were derived from peripheral blood, sampled on day 0 of AZD1222 vaccination. The TCR originated in an adult in good health. The chain has TRBV18 and TRBJ1-6; D is unresolved. The CDR3 DNA reads TGTGCCAGCTCACCGACTCGGAGTAGAAGTCCTGCGGTCCTGCACAATTCACCCCTCCACTTT. Protein product: CASSPTRSRSPAVLHNSPLHF.